This TCR beta chain is from a study of blood T cell repertoires in COVID-19. About the research overall: The cDNA or gDNA used as material had been derived from T cells, B-cell-depleted T cells, or PBMCs.

The CDR3 has 15 residues. The J segment lost 3 bases and the V segment lost 0 bases, leaving 3 bases of the junction unmatched. From germline, CDR1 is MNHNY and CDR2 SVGAGI (reference sequence). Assay used: immunoSEQ multiplex PCR; TCRdb lists only in-frame clones, some missing. This sample has more than 140,000 clones; roughly 84% occur once, and the top ten carry approximately 8.3%. The sample taken for sequencing was peripheral blood. The V call is TRBV6-6, the J call TRBJ2-7, with 9 bases lining up with TRBD1. This sequence originates from a woman between 55 and 75 years old with acute or convalescent COVID-19. The CDR3 nucleotides read TGTGCCAGCAGTTACTCACCGGGACAGGGCTACGAGCAGTACTTC. Translating gives CASSYSPGQGYEQYF.